This TCR beta chain comes out of a study of cytomegalovirus exposure and HLA in healthy donors (dated by TCRdb to about 2017). Broadly, across the study: In an earlier analysis of under 600 of the donors, approximately 260 Gb of sequence data and 117 million unique TCR beta sequences from roughly 200 million T cells were reported. About 310 gigabases of sequencing data and 70 million to 100 million unique TCR sequences were included in an early release covering around 600 HLA-typed donors. Among the roughly 390 genotyped donors, around 81% belonged to the genetic ancestry cluster associated with self-reported Caucasian donors. The aim of the study was to test whether cataloging public T cell receptors could identify signatures of past pathogen exposure. The T cell repertoires of several hundred subjects were profiled by immunosequencing and related to cytomegalovirus serostatus. A separate validation cohort of 90 to 150 different subjects was used in addition to the 666-subject first cohort. The study combined high-throughput TCR immunosequencing, statistical association of individual TCRs with disease status, and machine learning to predict cytomegalovirus infection status. In a later analysis, previously published TCR beta repertoires from about 640 donors were re-analyzed and high-resolution HLA genotyping was added so that TCR occurrence patterns could be studied. Rather than drawing on any new phenotypic data, the later analysis identified candidate immune exposures from TCR beta sequences and the way those sequences occurred across donors. To decide whether each TCR beta V gene segment behaved as functional or pseudogenic, an earlier analysis of nearly 600 of the donors relied on high-throughput TCR beta sequencing. Donor age, sex, ethnicity and CMV serostatus were compiled together with the repertoire data. A later genetic analysis used genome-wide SNP genotypes for about three fifths of the 666 donors, treating that subset as a discovery cohort. All discovery cohort repertoires had been generated using a single sequencing platform. HLA typing covered class I and class II loci at four-digit resolution. Typing coverage varied by locus: roughly 620-640 donors for A, B, C, DRB1 and DQB1; around 560 for DQA1; nearly 610 for DPA1; under 490 for DPB1. A few DR-DQ haplotypes were treated as single units for association and clustering because of strong linkage in the cohort. Across roughly 420 genotyped donors of the cohort, an average of roughly 200,000 unique TCR beta nucleotide sequences per donor were sequenced, and 15% to 20% of those sequences were non-productive.

In total, over 600 healthy bone marrow donors made up the cohort. All cohort members were sampled while nominally healthy, although unrecorded immune exposures were likely present. The donor tested CMV seropositive, placing the donor among the 290 or so seropositive members of the cohort. Every donor gave a peripheral blood sample, and the peripheral blood mononuclear cells from that sample were used for TCR beta sequencing. Genomic DNA was extracted from the blood cell samples with the Qiagen DNeasy Blood Extraction Kit. As encoded in the germline V gene, CDR1 is MNHEY while CDR2 is SVGAGI. From cysteine to phenylalanine, the CDR3 is 14 amino acids long. CDR3 DNA is the only sequence kept; it has 42 bases, read in frame from the first base. V is shortened by 2 bases, J by 4 bases, and the region joining them spans 12 bases. Note on this clone: This receptor's antigen is unknown. No base-level quality is on record; no much larger clone is a single base apart.

The library was made by the immunoSEQ multiplex PCR assay. For the multiplex PCR, a mixture combining 60 forward primers for TCR Vbeta segments and 13 reverse primers for TCR Jbeta segments was used. Amplification of the CDR3 region of rearranged TCR beta genes was performed with a multiplex PCR assay on genomic DNA. Amplified TCR beta libraries were sequenced as 87-base-pair reads on the Illumina HiSeq System. On the study's bioinformatics: Across the 670 or so repertoires, a later analysis counted tens of millions of unique TCR beta chains, about 10 million of which were shared by at least two donors. Raw reads were error-corrected and collapsed into unique sequences with a nearest-neighbor algorithm that merged closely related sequences to remove PCR and sequencing errors. Alignment of CDR3 sequences to IMGT reference sequences was used to assign V, D and J gene segments. For a sequence to be retained, a match of at least six nucleotides was required to both a V gene segment and a J gene segment. A rearrangement counted as productive if the CDR3 had no stop codons and remained in frame with V and J, and every other rearrangement counted as non-productive. CDR3 was defined according to IMGT convention as the region running from the second conserved V-encoded cysteine to the conserved J-encoded phenylalanine. Sequences without an unambiguous match to a single V gene segment were excluded from the earlier analysis of 587 of the donors. An earlier analysis of some 500 of the donors classified V segments as functional when productive rearrangements were above 56.7% and as segregating when the standard deviation between donors was above 5%. A statistical classification framework was built to diagnose cytomegalovirus status from the catalog of TCR beta chain sequences. V and J gene assignment, in a later analysis, came from comparing TCR nucleotide sequences with IMGT/GENE-DB human TR gene sequences. A later analysis assigned CDR3 sequences and most-parsimonious VDJ recombination scenarios with the TCRdist pipeline. In a later analysis, each TCR beta chain was defined by its CDR3 amino acid sequence together with its V-gene family, and reads lacking a unique V-gene family were excluded. In a later analysis, nearly 600 highly shared, low-generation-probability nucleotide sequences were removed to address suspected cross-contamination and a sequencing artifact. For each public chain, a later analysis derived a clonal expansion index from normalized ranks of inferred template counts within each repertoire. Generation probabilities in a later analysis came from a VDJ recombination model fitted to out-of-frame rearrangements, and those results were checked against IGoR. In a later analysis, hypergeometric tests were used to score TCR-TCR, TCR-HLA and TCR-CMV co-occurrence, with a repertoire-size bias correction applied to TCR pairs. In a later analysis, false discovery rates were estimated by permuting HLA or CMV assignments 20 times. In a later analysis, co-occurring TCRs were grouped with DBSCAN, and TCRdist sequence similarity was added when clustering was performed within HLA-allele-positive subsets. Co-occurrence clustering excluded repertoires with fewer than 30,000 or more than 120,000 public chains, plus five with anomalous nucleotide sharing. What TCRdb holds here is the immuneACCESS table cut down to in-frame rearrangements. Part of the clones is not present; checked against another copy, under half of the missing clones reflect an unresolved V gene, and the others are unexplained. V, J and clone size are those of that table, while D and trimming were read from the DNA. The sample data list approximately 120,000 clones, and about four fifths of these were observed just once. In total, the top ten clones hold 13% of the sample.

Findings and caveats that apply to the study as a whole: A later genetic analysis associated a missense DCLRE1C variant with V-gene and J-gene trimming of TCR beta chains, and an independent cohort replicated the association. In vitro tests confirmed that a few of the cytomegalovirus-associated TCR beta chains recognize cytomegalovirus antigens. According to a later analysis, most CMV-associated TCR beta chains appeared to be HLA-restricted, and the HLA associations seemed to be driven largely by CMV exposure. In a later analysis, HLA-associated TCR beta chains showed more clonal expansion and lower generation probabilities than non-associated chains that were equally common. In both the original and validation cohorts, the classifier was reported to diagnose cytomegalovirus status with high specificity and sensitivity. A later genetic analysis reported fewer N-insertions in productive TCRs among donors in an Asian-associated ancestry cluster than the roughly 650-donor mean. Several of the top co-occurrence clusters appeared to be linked to parvovirus B19, influenza, CMV and Epstein-Barr virus, according to a later analysis. Linkage disequilibrium might explain the correlated functional status among segregating V segments, but an unknown experimental factor could not be ruled out. In the study, around 150 TCR beta chains were listed as associated with cytomegalovirus. Most TCR sequences were seen in very few donors, while some public TCRs were found in many individuals. A later analysis found that TCR association rates varied across HLA loci, with DRB1 alleles showing the most associated TCRs and HLA-C alleles the fewest. A further reported finding was that TCR beta sequences accurately predicted the HLA-A and HLA-B alleles for most subjects in the first cohort. The authors suggested that the approach could potentially be generalized to other disease states and immunological phenotypes. A cluster of highly shared sequence variants was judged likely to represent a technical artifact of the sequencing pipeline. Because HLA typing was unavailable for some donors at each locus, only the typed subset was used in association tests. Immune exposure information for the cohort was limited to CMV serostatus. Some 16 rarely observed V segments, including chromosome 9 orphons, were excluded from the earlier analysis of several hundred of the donors because counts were too low. Specific HLA alleles were associated with 15,000 to 20,000 TCR beta sequences at a false discovery rate of 0.05 in a later analysis. The 87-base-pair reads could not distinguish some IMGT-functional V segments, including TRBV6-2 and TRBV6-3, so those segments were excluded. In this cohort, only TCR beta chains were sequenced, and detectable features were limited by the absence of alpha or paired-chain data. Presence/absence analyses assumed roughly uniform sequencing depth across donors, an assumption that may not hold. When HLA alleles, especially DR and DQ, strongly co-occurred, TCR associations were difficult to assign to individual alleles. In an earlier analysis of some 550 of the donors, most TCR beta V segments were observed in productive rearrangements about 90% or about 30% of the time, broadly matching IMGT annotations.

The sequenced material came from PBMCs. The chain joins TRBV6-5 to TRBJ2-7; a tentative D call is TRBD1 (6 bases match). This receptor was taken from a woman between 55 and 75 years old in good health and CMV-seropositive. The base sequence is TGTGCCAGCAGTTACACGACAGGCGGATACGAGCAGTACTTC. Translated, it gives CASSYTTGGYEQYF.